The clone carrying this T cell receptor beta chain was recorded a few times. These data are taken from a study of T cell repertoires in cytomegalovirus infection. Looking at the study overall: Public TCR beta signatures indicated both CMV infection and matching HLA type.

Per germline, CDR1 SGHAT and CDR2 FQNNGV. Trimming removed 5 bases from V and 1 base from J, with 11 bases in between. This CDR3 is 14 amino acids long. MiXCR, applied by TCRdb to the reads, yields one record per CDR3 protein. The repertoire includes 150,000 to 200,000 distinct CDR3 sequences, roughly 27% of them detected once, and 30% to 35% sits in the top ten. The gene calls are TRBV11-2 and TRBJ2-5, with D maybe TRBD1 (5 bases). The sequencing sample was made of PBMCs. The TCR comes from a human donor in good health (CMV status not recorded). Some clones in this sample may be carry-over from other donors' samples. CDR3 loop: CASSARQFQETQYF. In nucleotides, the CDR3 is TGTGCCAGCAGCGCAAGACAGTTCCAAGAGACCCAGTACTTC. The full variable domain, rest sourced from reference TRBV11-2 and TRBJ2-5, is EAGVAQSPRYKIIEKRQSVAFWCNPISGHATLYWYQQILGQGPKLLIQFQNNGVVDDSQLPKDRFSAERLKGVDSTLKIQPAKLEDSAVYLCASSARQFQETQYFGPGTRLLVL.